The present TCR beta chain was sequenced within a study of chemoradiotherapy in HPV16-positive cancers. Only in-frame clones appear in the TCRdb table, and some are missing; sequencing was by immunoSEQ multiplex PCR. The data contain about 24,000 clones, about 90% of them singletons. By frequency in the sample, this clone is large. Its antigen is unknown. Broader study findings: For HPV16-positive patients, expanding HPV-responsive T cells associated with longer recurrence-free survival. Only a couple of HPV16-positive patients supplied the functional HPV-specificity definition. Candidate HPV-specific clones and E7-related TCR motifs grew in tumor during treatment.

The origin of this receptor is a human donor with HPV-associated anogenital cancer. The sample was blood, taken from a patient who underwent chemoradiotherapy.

The CDR3 loop is CASSMLPGRNQPQHF. The CDR3 DNA sequence: TGTGCCAGTAGTATGTTGCCAGGGCGGAATCAGCCCCAGCATTTT. The V and J genes are TRBV19 and TRBJ1-5; TRBD1 is a possible D gene (5 bases). The germline V and J ends were trimmed by 3 bases and 4 bases, with 13 bases remaining between them. Germline V gives CDR1 LNHDA, CDR2 SQIVND (reference sequence). The CDR3 runs 15 residues.